The rows below give T cell receptor beta chains drawn from one sample of a study of shared clonotypes between healthy human individuals. The repertoire was sequenced with immunoSEQ multiplex PCR; TCRdb's copy has only in-frame clones and lacks some. The sample shows approximately 2.5 million clones, approximately 94% of them seen only once. The sample was naive CD4+ T cells sorted from blood. These receptors originate from a man aged 18 to 29 in good health. Each CDR3 is given with its conserved first and last residue. A D gene is named only where the DNA matches it firmly. Rows may omit the clone size; those that give it use once, few, many or a size class.

v_gene: TRBV11-3; abundance: .; d_gene: .; j_gene: TRBJ2-2; CDR3nt: TGTGCCAGCAGTTCGCGGGAAGGAGTCAACACCGGGGAGCTGTTTTTT; CDR3aa: CASSSREGVNTGELFF
v_gene: TRBV30; abundance: .; d_gene: .; j_gene: TRBJ2-2; CDR3nt: TGTGCCTGGAGTATACCGGGGTGGAACACCGGGGAGCTGTTTTTT; CDR3aa: CAWSIPGWNTGELFF
v_gene: TRBV5-1; abundance: .; d_gene: .; j_gene: TRBJ1-2; CDR3nt: TGCGCCAGCAGCTTGGCGGCCCAGGAATATGGCTACACCTTC; CDR3aa: CASSLAAQEYGYTF
v_gene: TRBV27; abundance: .; d_gene: .; j_gene: TRBJ1-1; CDR3nt: TGTGCCAGCAGTTTATGGCAGGGAGCCACTGAAGCTTTCTTT; CDR3aa: CASSLWQGATEAFF
v_gene: TRBV30; abundance: .; d_gene: TRBD1; j_gene: TRBJ2-1; CDR3nt: TGTGCCTGGAGCACCCCGGGACAGGGTAGGGATGAGCAGTTCTTC; CDR3aa: CAWSTPGQGRDEQFF
v_gene: TRBV6-1; abundance: .; d_gene: TRBD1; j_gene: TRBJ1-2; CDR3nt: TGTGCCAGCAGTGAAGGCCCGGGACAGGGGGCGTGGGGCTACACCTTC; CDR3aa: CASSEGPGQGAWGYTF
v_gene: TRBV5-6; abundance: .; d_gene: .; j_gene: TRBJ2-7; CDR3nt: TGTGCCAGCACGCCGAGAGGCAGGGGGGGGTACGAGCAGTACTTC; CDR3aa: CASTPRGRGGYEQYF
v_gene: TRBV5-1; abundance: .; d_gene: .; j_gene: TRBJ2-3; CDR3nt: TGCGCCAGCAGCCAAGGACAGCGTACAGATACGCAGTATTTT; CDR3aa: CASSQGQRTDTQYF
v_gene: TRBV5-1; abundance: .; d_gene: .; j_gene: TRBJ1-2; CDR3nt: TGCGCCAGCAGCTTGGCGTCGGACTATGGCTACACCTTC; CDR3aa: CASSLASDYGYTF
v_gene: TRBV2; abundance: .; d_gene: .; j_gene: TRBJ2-7; CDR3nt: TGTGCCAGCCTGGGGGGTGGGCATGGGCGCTCCTACGAGCAGTACTTC; CDR3aa: CASLGGGHGRSYEQYF
v_gene: TRBV19; abundance: .; d_gene: TRBD1; j_gene: TRBJ2-2; CDR3nt: TGTGCCACAACGGACAGGGGGGACTCCGGGGAGCTGTTTTTT; CDR3aa: CATTDRGDSGELFF
v_gene: TRBV4-1; abundance: .; d_gene: TRBD1; j_gene: TRBJ2-5; CDR3nt: TGCGCCAGCAGCCAACCGGGACAGGGGGATAAAGAGACCCAGTACTTC; CDR3aa: CASSQPGQGDKETQYF
v_gene: TRBV9; abundance: .; d_gene: TRBD1; j_gene: TRBJ1-2; CDR3nt: TGTGCCAGCAGTAGGGACAGCCTTAACTATGGCTACACCTTC; CDR3aa: CASSRDSLNYGYTF
v_gene: TRBV6-1; abundance: .; d_gene: TRBD1; j_gene: TRBJ2-7; CDR3nt: TGTGCCAGCACCCCAGGGGGCGAATACGAGCAGTACTTC; CDR3aa: CASTPGGEYEQYF
v_gene: TRBV5-1; abundance: .; d_gene: TRBD1; j_gene: TRBJ1-2; CDR3nt: TGCGCCAGCAGCCCAGAGGGGGCACCGAATGGGGGCTACACCTTC; CDR3aa: CASSPEGAPNGGYTF
v_gene: TRBV10-3; abundance: .; d_gene: .; j_gene: TRBJ1-4; CDR3nt: TGTGCCATCAGTGGTGGCGGAAGTAATGAAAAACTGTTTTTT; CDR3aa: CAISGGGSNEKLFF
v_gene: TRBV10-2; abundance: .; d_gene: TRBD2; j_gene: TRBJ2-2; CDR3nt: TGCGCCAGTCAACTAGCGGGGGGCATCGGGCGAGGGGAGCTGTTTTTT; CDR3aa: CASQLAGGIGRGELFF
v_gene: TRBV6-6; abundance: .; d_gene: .; j_gene: TRBJ2-7; CDR3nt: TGTGCCAGCAGTTACTCGATCCTAGGAGCCTACGAGCAGTACTTC; CDR3aa: CASSYSILGAYEQYF
v_gene: TRBV27; abundance: .; d_gene: TRBD1; j_gene: TRBJ2-7; CDR3nt: TGTGCCAGCAGTTTATTCAAGGACAGGGGCTACGAGCAGTACTTC; CDR3aa: CASSLFKDRGYEQYF
v_gene: TRBV4-1; abundance: .; d_gene: TRBD1; j_gene: TRBJ1-2; CDR3nt: TGCGCCAGCAGCCCAAACCAGGGGGTTTATTATGGCTACACCTTC; CDR3aa: CASSPNQGVYYGYTF
v_gene: TRBV18; abundance: .; d_gene: TRBD1; j_gene: TRBJ2-2; CDR3nt: TGTGCCAGCTCACCACCGGGACAGAAGAACACCGGGGAGCTGTTTTTT; CDR3aa: CASSPPGQKNTGELFF
v_gene: TRBV7-2; abundance: .; d_gene: TRBD2; j_gene: TRBJ2-3; CDR3nt: TGTGCCAGCAGCTTAGCTGGTATCGGGACTAGCGGGAGCGGTACGCAGTATTTT; CDR3aa: CASSLAGIGTSGSGTQYF
v_gene: TRBV7-9; abundance: .; d_gene: .; j_gene: TRBJ1-2; CDR3nt: TGTGCCAGCAGCAGGGGGATGACTGGGGATAACTATGGCTACACCTTC; CDR3aa: CASSRGMTGDNYGYTF
v_gene: TRBV5-1; abundance: .; d_gene: .; j_gene: TRBJ1-1; CDR3nt: TGCGCCAGCAGCTTGGCCCTTGGAACTCAGACTGAAGCTTTCTTT; CDR3aa: CASSLALGTQTEAFF
v_gene: TRBV6-6; abundance: .; d_gene: .; j_gene: TRBJ2-3; CDR3nt: TGTGCCAGCAGTCCCCCCCCCGGGGTTAAAGATACGCAGTATTTT; CDR3aa: CASSPPPGVKDTQYF
v_gene: TRBV7-2; abundance: .; d_gene: TRBD1; j_gene: TRBJ1-5; CDR3nt: TGTGCCAGCAGCTTAGAAGCGACAGGGAGTCAGCCCCAGCATTTT; CDR3aa: CASSLEATGSQPQHF
v_gene: TRBV5-6; abundance: .; d_gene: TRBD1; j_gene: TRBJ2-5; CDR3nt: TGTGCCGGCAGCTTCGGGACAGGAAAAATGCAAGAGACCCAGTACTTC; CDR3aa: CAGSFGTGKMQETQYF
v_gene: TRBV2; abundance: few; d_gene: .; j_gene: TRBJ1-6; CDR3nt: TGTGCCAGCAGAGAACCTAATTCACCCCTCCACTTT; CDR3aa: CASREPNSPLHF
v_gene: TRBV5-1; abundance: .; d_gene: TRBD1; j_gene: TRBJ2-3; CDR3nt: TGCGCCAGCAGGAACGACAGGGGCGCGGATACGCAGTATTTT; CDR3aa: CASRNDRGADTQYF
v_gene: TRBV7-9; abundance: .; d_gene: TRBD1; j_gene: TRBJ2-7; CDR3nt: TGTGCCAGCAGCTTGGGACAGGGAACCTACGAGCAGTACTTC; CDR3aa: CASSLGQGTYEQYF
v_gene: TRBV19; abundance: once; d_gene: TRBD1; j_gene: TRBJ2-7; CDR3nt: TGTGCCAGTAGCAACAGGGACAGAGTCTACGAGCAGTACTTC; CDR3aa: CASSNRDRVYEQYF
v_gene: TRBV19; abundance: .; d_gene: TRBD1; j_gene: TRBJ2-6; CDR3nt: TGTGCCAGTAGAGAGGGGGCGCTTGGGGCCAACGTCCTGACTTTC; CDR3aa: CASREGALGANVLTF
v_gene: TRBV5-1; abundance: .; d_gene: TRBD1; j_gene: TRBJ2-5; CDR3nt: TGCGCCAGCAGCTCTAGACAGGGTCCAGAGACCCAGTACTTC; CDR3aa: CASSSRQGPETQYF
v_gene: TRBV4-1; abundance: .; d_gene: .; j_gene: TRBJ1-6; CDR3nt: TGCGCCAGCAGCCCCCGGGAAGAAAATTCACCCCTCCACTTT; CDR3aa: CASSPREENSPLHF
v_gene: TRBV6-6; abundance: .; d_gene: TRBD1; j_gene: TRBJ2-5; CDR3nt: TGTGCCAGCAATCTAAGGACAGGGCAAGAGACCCAGTACTTC; CDR3aa: CASNLRTGQETQYF
v_gene: TRBV30; abundance: .; d_gene: .; j_gene: TRBJ2-3; CDR3nt: TGTGCCTCCGCGACGGGGAAGGGGTGGGCAGATACGCAGTATTTT; CDR3aa: CASATGKGWADTQYF
v_gene: TRBV11-2; abundance: once; d_gene: .; j_gene: TRBJ2-7; CDR3nt: TGTGCCAGCAGCTTGCTGGACAGTGGGACCTACGAGCAGTACTTC; CDR3aa: CASSLLDSGTYEQYF
v_gene: TRBV30; abundance: .; d_gene: .; j_gene: TRBJ1-4; CDR3nt: TGTGCCTGGAGTCATACCCTCCTTCCCGGGACCCCGAATGAAAAACTGTTTTTT; CDR3aa: CAWSHTLLPGTPNEKLFF
v_gene: TRBV5-4; abundance: .; d_gene: .; j_gene: TRBJ1-2; CDR3nt: TGTGCCAGCAGCTTGGTGGGTGACAAGTTGGTAGCTAACTATGGCTACACCTTC; CDR3aa: CASSLVGDKLVANYGYTF
v_gene: TRBV5-1; abundance: .; d_gene: TRBD1; j_gene: TRBJ1-6; CDR3nt: TGCGCCAGCAGCTCCCGGACAGGGGTGGGAAGTGGCTCCTATAATTCACCCCTCCACTTT; CDR3aa: CASSSRTGVGSGSYNSPLHF
v_gene: TRBV7-8; abundance: once; d_gene: TRBD2; j_gene: TRBJ2-5; CDR3nt: TGTGCCAGCAGCTTAGTGGTAGCGGGAGTTGCGGGGGAGACCCAGTACTTC; CDR3aa: CASSLVVAGVAGETQYF
v_gene: TRBV19; abundance: few; d_gene: TRBD2; j_gene: TRBJ2-2; CDR3nt: TGTGCCAGTCTCTGGAGCGGGGGATCCCTCCCCGAGGAGCTGTTTTTT; CDR3aa: CASLWSGGSLPEELFF
v_gene: TRBV6-4; abundance: .; d_gene: .; j_gene: TRBJ1-3; CDR3nt: TGTGCCAGCAGCTCGGGACGGGTTTGTGGAAACACCATATATTTT; CDR3aa: CASSSGRVCGNTIYF
v_gene: TRBV29-1; abundance: .; d_gene: TRBD2; j_gene: TRBJ2-5; CDR3nt: TGCAGCGTTGAAGACATGGGACAGGATTGGACTAGCGGGAGTGGGAAGACCCAGTACTTC; CDR3aa: CSVEDMGQDWTSGSGKTQYF
v_gene: TRBV5-6; abundance: .; d_gene: .; j_gene: TRBJ1-2; CDR3nt: TGTGCCAGCAGCGTGGGACCGAATGGCTACACCTTC; CDR3aa: CASSVGPNGYTF
v_gene: TRBV6-5; abundance: few; d_gene: .; j_gene: TRBJ1-3; CDR3nt: TGTGCCAGCAGTTACTCGGGGGACTCTGGAAACACCATATATTTT; CDR3aa: CASSYSGDSGNTIYF
v_gene: TRBV7-7; abundance: .; d_gene: TRBD1; j_gene: TRBJ2-5; CDR3nt: TGTGCTAGCAGCCTACAGGGGTCGTGGGAGACCCAGTACTTC; CDR3aa: CASSLQGSWETQYF
v_gene: TRBV27; abundance: .; d_gene: TRBD1; j_gene: TRBJ1-5; CDR3nt: TGTGCCAGCAGTCTGACAGGGGGTTATAGCAATCAGCCCCAGCATTTT; CDR3aa: CASSLTGGYSNQPQHF
v_gene: TRBV5-1; abundance: .; d_gene: .; j_gene: TRBJ1-2; CDR3nt: TGCGCCAGCAGCTTGGAGGCCTCGGGGTCGGGTGGCTACACCTTC; CDR3aa: CASSLEASGSGGYTF
v_gene: TRBV9; abundance: .; d_gene: .; j_gene: TRBJ2-5; CDR3nt: TGTGCCAGCAGCAGGGGGAGGCAAGAGACCCAGTACTTC; CDR3aa: CASSRGRQETQYF
v_gene: TRBV6-1; abundance: .; d_gene: .; j_gene: TRBJ1-1; CDR3nt: TGTGCCAGCAGTGAAACCGAATTGAACACTGAAGCTTTCTTT; CDR3aa: CASSETELNTEAFF
v_gene: TRBV29-1; abundance: .; d_gene: .; j_gene: TRBJ2-1; CDR3nt: TGCAGCCCCCGATTCGGGTCCTACAATGAGCAGTTCTTC; CDR3aa: CSPRFGSYNEQFF
v_gene: TRBV18; abundance: .; d_gene: .; j_gene: TRBJ2-7; CDR3nt: TGTGCCAGCTCACCACCGATAGGGAGGACGGGGGAGCAGTACTTC; CDR3aa: CASSPPIGRTGEQYF
v_gene: TRBV7-9; abundance: .; d_gene: TRBD2; j_gene: TRBJ2-1; CDR3nt: TGTGCCAGCAGCTTATGGACTAGCGTTCCCAATGAGCAGTTCTTC; CDR3aa: CASSLWTSVPNEQFF
v_gene: TRBV21-1; abundance: .; d_gene: .; j_gene: TRBJ1-4; CDR3nt: TGTGCCACCTTTTGTACAGGGGGCGCAAACTCTGGTAAACTGTTTTTT; CDR3aa: CATFCTGGANSGKLFF
v_gene: TRBV6-1; abundance: .; d_gene: TRBD2; j_gene: TRBJ2-7; CDR3nt: TGTGCCAGCAGTGACGGGCGGGAGTCCCCCTACGAGCAGTACTTC; CDR3aa: CASSDGRESPYEQYF
v_gene: TRBV6-5; abundance: .; d_gene: .; j_gene: TRBJ1-2; CDR3nt: TGTGCCAGCAGCCTCACCGGACACCCCCCGGCTGGCTACACCTTC; CDR3aa: CASSLTGHPPAGYTF
v_gene: TRBV6-5; abundance: .; d_gene: .; j_gene: TRBJ1-6; CDR3nt: TGTGCCAGCAGTTACTCGGTGGGGGCCCCCCTCCACTTT; CDR3aa: CASSYSVGAPLHF